Each of the 20 T cell receptor beta chains below was sequenced from the same sample in a study of Ad26.COV2.S vaccination and SARS-CoV-2 variants. The repertoire was sequenced with immunoSEQ multiplex PCR; TCRdb's copy has only in-frame clones and lacks some. The table includes roughly 350,000 clones, roughly 89% detected once. As to treatment: roughly 19 received Ad26.COV2.S at low or high dose, single or two shots; about 5 received placebo; per-sample allocation not given. Sampling took place 63 days after the first vaccine or placebo injection. Source: peripheral blood, taken in a trial of Ad26.COV2.S vaccine versus placebo. Receptor source: a person aged 18-65 years who received the Ad26.COV2.S COVID-19 vaccine or a placebo.

The V and J genes are TRBV6-5 and TRBJ2-7; D uncertain. With 6 bases removed from V and 0 bases from J, the gap between germline ends came to 9 bases. CDR1 is MNHEY and CDR2 is SVGAGI in the germline V gene. The CDR3 extends over 13 amino acids. CDR3 loop: CASSYIDSYEQYF. The CDR3 bases are TGTGCCAGCAGCTACATTGACTCCTACGAGCAGTACTTC.

This chain uses TRBV7-2 with TRBJ2-5, with D hard to call. This CDR3 region has 13 residues. V was pared by 3 bases and J by 1 base, with 6 bases between. Germline CDR1 is SGHTA and CDR2 is FQGNSA. The CDR3 is CASSLALQETQYF. The DNA for the CDR3 is TGTGCCAGCAGCTTGGCACTCCAAGAGACCCAGTACTTC.

The rearrangement uses TRBV5-8 and TRBJ1-1; the D is unclear. Between the trimmed V and J ends, which lost 1 base and 0 bases, there was a span of 7 bases. Germline CDR1 is SGHTS and CDR2 is YDEGEE. CDR3 length: 14 residues. CDR3 nucleotide sequence: TGTGCCAGCAGCTTGCGTCAGATGAACACTGAAGCTTTCTTT. This sequence encodes CASSLRQMNTEAFF.

This clone was seen a single time. V is TRBV7-9 and J is TRBJ2-3; D is perhaps TRBD1 or TRBD2 (5 bases each). Germline CDR1 is SEHNR and CDR2 is FQNEAQ (reference sequence). The ends were cut back, 6 bases at V and 7 bases at J, with 20 bases in the middle. The CDR3 covers 15 residues. The DNA of the CDR3 is TGTGCCAGCAGTCTCCGGGACCTCCAATCCAATACGCAGTATTTT. Its translation is CASSLRDLQSNTQYF. The complete variable domain, with remaining parts taken from reference TRBV7-9 and TRBJ2-3, reads DTGVSQNPRHKITKRGQNVTFRCDPISEHNRLYWYRQTLGQGPEFLTYFQNEAQLEKSRLLSDRFSAERPKGSFSTLEIQRTEQGDSAMYLCASSLRDLQSNTQYFGPGTRLTVL.

The chain joins TRBV5-6 to TRBJ2-5; D is uncertain. Per the germline V gene, CDR1 is SGHDT and CDR2 is YYEEEE. V lost 2 bases to trimming and J lost 5 bases, with 7 bases between them. CDR3 length: 12 residues. CDR3 sequence: CASSFSRETQYF. For the CDR3, the DNA is TGTGCCAGCAGCTTCTCCCGGGAGACCCAGTACTTC.

The chain couples TRBV28 to TRBJ2-7; 12 positions match TRBD2. J was trimmed by 0 bases and V by 9 bases; bases with no gene match: 6. Germline V CDR1 and CDR2: MDHEN, SYDVKM. CDR3 size: 15 residues. CDR3 loop: CASIPSGRVSYEQYF. CDR3 bases: TGTGCCAGTATACCTAGCGGGAGGGTCTCCTACGAGCAGTACTTC. Full variable domain (outside the CDR3, taken from reference TRBV28 and TRBJ2-7): DVKVTQSSRYLVKRTGEKVFLECVQDMDHENMFWYRQDPGLGLRLIYFSYDVKMKEKGDIPEGYSVSREKKERFSLILESASTNQTSMYLCASIPSGRVSYEQYFGPGTRLTVT.

The chain employs TRBV7-2 and TRBJ1-5, with no clear D. There are 14 residues in the CDR3. V dropped 2 bases and J dropped 4 bases, with 9 bases sitting between them. The germline gives CDR1 SGHTA, CDR2 FQGNSA. In nucleotides, the CDR3 is TGTGCCAGCAGCTTATCGGGCAGGAATCAGCCCCAGCATTTT. Protein sequence: CASSLSGRNQPQHF.

The rearrangement uses TRBV7-9 and TRBJ1-2; 7 bases match TRBD1. Germline CDR1 and CDR2: SEHNR and FQNEAQ (reference sequence). The ends lost 6 bases at V and 3 bases at J; junction bases unmatched: 7. The CDR3 totals 14 residues. This CDR3 reads CASRPTGVDYGYTF. The DNA of the CDR3 is TGTGCCAGCAGACCTACAGGGGTGGACTATGGCTACACCTTC.

The chain employs TRBV3-1 (or the pseudogene TRBV3-2) and TRBJ2-6, with TRBD2 matching 11 bases. Per germline, CDR1 LGHDT and CDR2 YNNKEL (reference sequence). The CDR3 has 20 amino acids. J gave up 0 bases and V 1 base, and 8 bases lay outside the gene matches. The CDR3 reads CASSQVGLADFVSGANVLTF. The CDR3 nucleotides read TGTGCCAGCAGCCAAGTGGGACTAGCGGACTTCGTCTCTGGGGCCAACGTCCTGACTTTC.

This clone was counted between two and nine times. J is TRBJ1-5 and V is TRBV19; 10 bases fit TRBD1. V shed 2 bases and J 3 bases; nucleotides not matched to a gene: 4. This CDR3 has 16 amino acids. Germline-derived CDR1 and CDR2 are LNHDA and SQIVND (reference sequence). The CDR3 DNA is TGTGCCAGTAGTATATGGGGACAGGGGACCAATCAGCCCCAGCATTTT. Its protein is CASSIWGQGTNQPQHF.

The chain uses TRBV7-6 and TRBJ1-5; maybe TRBD1 (6 bases). Trimming took 1 base from V and 4 from J, leaving 14 bases between them. The V gene's germline CDR1 is SGHVS and CDR2 FNYEAQ. The CDR3 spans 16 residues. The CDR3: CASSLGVTGRNQPQHF. Written as DNA, the CDR3 is TGTGCCAGCAGCTTAGGTGTAACAGGGAGGAATCAGCCCCAGCATTTT.

The chain recombines TRBV28 with TRBJ1-5; 8 positions agree with TRBD1. CDR1 is MDHEN and CDR2 is SYDVKM in the germline V gene. There are 21 residues in the CDR3. V was pared by 5 bases and J by 2 bases, with 23 bases of the junction left unmatched. In DNA, the CDR3 is TGTGCCAGCAGTCCTGGACAGGGCACGGTTTGGGGTATAGGGGGCAATCAGCCCCAGCATTTT. This encodes CASSPGQGTVWGIGGNQPQHF.

This clone came up once. The chain is built from TRBV19 and TRBJ2-1; D perhaps matches TRBD2 (5 bases). Germline CDR1 LNHDA, CDR2 SQIVND (reference sequence). The ends were cut back, 5 bases at V and 4 bases at J, with 12 bases in the middle. This CDR3 region has 14 residues. CDR3 DNA sequence: TGTGCCAGTAGTCGGGCGGGCGGGTACAATGAGCAGTTCTTC. Translated, it gives CASSRAGGYNEQFF.

The V call is TRBV19, the J call TRBJ1-1; 9 nucleotides agree with TRBD1. J was trimmed by 7 bases and V by 3 bases; bases with no gene match: 6. CDR1 and CDR2 from the germline V gene are LNHDA and SQIVND (reference sequence). The CDR3 totals 14 residues. The CDR3 nucleotides read TGTGCCAGTAGTATGGGACAGGGACGGATTGAAGCTTTCTTT. It encodes CASSMGQGRIEAFF.

This clone has a single count. CDR3 residues: CASSQGQSDTQYF. CDR3 nucleotides: TGTGCCAGCTCGCAGGGACAATCAGATACGCAGTATTTT. The rearrangement links TRBV18 to TRBJ2-3; a weak D match, TRBD1 (6 bases). Germline loops: CDR1 KGHSH, CDR2 LQKENI. Trimming stripped 6 bases from V and 4 bases from J, with 11 bases between. The CDR3 has 13 amino acids.

The rearrangement links TRBV7-8 to TRBJ2-6; unclear D gene. The CDR3 sequence is 20 residues long. Trimming shortened V by 0 bases and J by 0 bases, and 18 bases separated the two germline ends. In germline, CDR1 is SGHVS, CDR2 FQNEAQ. CDR3: CASSLALSRVGISGANVLTF. The CDR3 DNA follows: TGTGCCAGCAGCTTAGCGCTAAGTCGGGTGGGGATCTCTGGGGCCAACGTCCTGACTTTC. Complete variable domain (other parts from reference TRBV7-8 and TRBJ2-6): GAGVSQSPRYKVAKRGQDVALRCDPISGHVSLFWYQQALGQGPEFLTYFQNEAQLDKSGLPSDRFFAERPEGSVSTLKIQRTQQEDSAVYLCASSLALSRVGISGANVLTFGAGSRLTVL.

This clone came up a few times. The DNA of the CDR3 is TGTGCCAGTGCCCCGGTAGCTCAGCCCCAGCATTTT. This translates into CASAPVAQPQHF. The rearrangement joins TRBV19 to TRBJ1-5; D is uncertain. Germline V lookup: CDR1 LNHDA, CDR2 SQIVND (reference sequence). The CDR3 consists of 12 residues. V lost 8 bases to trimming and J lost 6 bases, with 11 bases between them.

The V and J genes are TRBV21-1 and TRBJ2-5; the D call in the table, TRBD2, was not verified against the DNA. TRBV21-1 is a listed pseudogene. The CDR3 contains 16 residues. The CDR3 region has the DNA TGTGCCAGCACCGCCGGGGGGGCAGGGAGGCAAGAGACCCAGTACTTC. This encodes CASTAGGAGRQETQYF.

J is TRBJ1-4 and V is TRBV5-1; D is unclear. Germline assignment: CDR1 SGHRS and CDR2 YFSETQ. The V end lost 0 bases, the J end lost 0 bases, and 9 bases lay between the germline ends. The CDR3 contains 16 residues. This chain's CDR3 is CASSLGPFATNEKLFF. The CDR3 DNA reads as TGCGCCAGCAGCTTGGGTCCGTTTGCAACTAATGAAAAACTGTTTTTT.

V and J are TRBV30 and TRBJ1-1; TRBD1 matches at 7 bases. Germline CDR1 and CDR2: GTSNPN and SVGIG (reference sequence). The junction had 9 bases not matched to a gene; V was cut back by 8 bases and J by 0 bases. The CDR3 runs to 14 residues. CDR3 in amino acids: CARWDSLMNTEAFF. The CDR3 DNA follows: TGTGCCCGTTGGGACAGCTTAATGAACACTGAAGCTTTCTTT.